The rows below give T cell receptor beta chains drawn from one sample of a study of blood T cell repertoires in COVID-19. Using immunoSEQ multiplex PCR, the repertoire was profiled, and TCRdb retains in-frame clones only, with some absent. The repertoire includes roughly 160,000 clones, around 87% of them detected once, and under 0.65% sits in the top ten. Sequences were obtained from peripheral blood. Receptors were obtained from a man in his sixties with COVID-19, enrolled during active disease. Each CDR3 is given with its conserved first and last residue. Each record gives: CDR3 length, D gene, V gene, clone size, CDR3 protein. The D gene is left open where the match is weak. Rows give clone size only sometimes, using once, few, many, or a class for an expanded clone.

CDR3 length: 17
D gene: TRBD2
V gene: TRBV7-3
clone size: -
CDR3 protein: CASSLTGTSGSLDTQYF

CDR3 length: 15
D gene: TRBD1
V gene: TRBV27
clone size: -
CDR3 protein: CASSNAGTALYEQYF

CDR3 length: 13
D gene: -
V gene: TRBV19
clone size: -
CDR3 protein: CASVGRSGNTIYF

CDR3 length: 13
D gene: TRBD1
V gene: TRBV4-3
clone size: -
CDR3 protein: CASSLDRQGTQYF

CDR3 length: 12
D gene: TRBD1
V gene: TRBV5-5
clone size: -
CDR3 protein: CASSRTGTEAFF

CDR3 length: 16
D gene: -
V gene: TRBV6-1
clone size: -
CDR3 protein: CASSEARGLANYGYTF

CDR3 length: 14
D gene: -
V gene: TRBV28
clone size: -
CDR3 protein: CASSSGQFNQPQHF

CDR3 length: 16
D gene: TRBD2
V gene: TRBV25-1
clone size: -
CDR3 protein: CASSEWISGGDETQYF

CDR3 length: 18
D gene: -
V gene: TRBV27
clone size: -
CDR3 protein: CASSFSSVGVGSGNTIYF

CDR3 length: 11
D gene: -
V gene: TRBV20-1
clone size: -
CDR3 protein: CSARMSTQQYF

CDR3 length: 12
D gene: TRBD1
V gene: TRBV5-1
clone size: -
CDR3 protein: CASSTTGNEQFF

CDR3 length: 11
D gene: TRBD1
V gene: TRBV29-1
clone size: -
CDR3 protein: CSEKTGDGYTF

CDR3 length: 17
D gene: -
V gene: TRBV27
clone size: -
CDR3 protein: CASSPYQQRAGNQPQHF

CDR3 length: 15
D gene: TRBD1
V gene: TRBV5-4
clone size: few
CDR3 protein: CASSWTGGASYGYTF

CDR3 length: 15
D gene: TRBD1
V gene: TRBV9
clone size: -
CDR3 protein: CASSVRQGAAGELFF

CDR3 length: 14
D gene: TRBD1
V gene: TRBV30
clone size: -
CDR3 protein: CAWSVPQGNSPLHF

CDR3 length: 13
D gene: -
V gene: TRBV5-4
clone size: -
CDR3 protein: CASSSRVTDTQYF

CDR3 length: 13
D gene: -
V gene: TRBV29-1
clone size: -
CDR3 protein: CSVETQMNTEAFF

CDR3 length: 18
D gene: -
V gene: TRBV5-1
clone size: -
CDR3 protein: CASSLASSRTASGNTIYF

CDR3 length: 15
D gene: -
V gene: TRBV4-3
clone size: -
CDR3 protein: CASSQADSRNYGYTF

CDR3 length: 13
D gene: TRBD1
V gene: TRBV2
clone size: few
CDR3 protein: CASSATGGGEQYF

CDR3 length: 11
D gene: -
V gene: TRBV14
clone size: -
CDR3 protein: CASSRDYGYTF

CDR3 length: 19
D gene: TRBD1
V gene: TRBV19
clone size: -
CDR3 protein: CASSIDYRGYLLAKNIQYF

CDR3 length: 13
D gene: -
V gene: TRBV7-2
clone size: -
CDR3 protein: CASSLESSYEQYF

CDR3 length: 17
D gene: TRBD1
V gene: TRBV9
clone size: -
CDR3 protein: CASSQRDRGLSTDTQYF

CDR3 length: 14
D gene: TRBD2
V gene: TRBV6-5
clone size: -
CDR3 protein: CASRNHGGGDTQYF

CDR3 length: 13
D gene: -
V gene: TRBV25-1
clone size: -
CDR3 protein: CASSERGAGGYTF

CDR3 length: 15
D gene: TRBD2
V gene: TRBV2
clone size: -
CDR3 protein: CASSPSAGSLYEQYF

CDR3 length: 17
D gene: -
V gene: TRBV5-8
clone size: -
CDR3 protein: CASSLFLGGASAPEAFF

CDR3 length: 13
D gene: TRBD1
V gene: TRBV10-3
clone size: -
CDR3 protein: CAISPTGQNEQYF

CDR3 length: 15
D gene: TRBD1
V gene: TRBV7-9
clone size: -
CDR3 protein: CASSWGTGGNQPQHF

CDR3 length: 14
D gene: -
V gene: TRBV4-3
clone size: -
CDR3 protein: CASSGGGTGNTIYF